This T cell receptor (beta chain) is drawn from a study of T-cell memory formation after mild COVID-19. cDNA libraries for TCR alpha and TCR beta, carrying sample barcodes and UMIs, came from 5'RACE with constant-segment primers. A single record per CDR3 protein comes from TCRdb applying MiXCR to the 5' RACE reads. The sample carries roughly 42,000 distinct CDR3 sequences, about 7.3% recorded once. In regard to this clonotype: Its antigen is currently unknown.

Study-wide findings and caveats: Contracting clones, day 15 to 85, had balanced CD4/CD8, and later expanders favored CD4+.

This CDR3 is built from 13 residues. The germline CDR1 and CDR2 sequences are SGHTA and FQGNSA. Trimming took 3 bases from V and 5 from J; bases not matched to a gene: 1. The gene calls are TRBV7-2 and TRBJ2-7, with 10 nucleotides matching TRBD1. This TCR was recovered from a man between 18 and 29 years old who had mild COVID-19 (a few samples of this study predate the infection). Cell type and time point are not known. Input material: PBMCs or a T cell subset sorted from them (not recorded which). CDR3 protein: CASSFGTGDEQYF. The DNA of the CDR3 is TGTGCCAGCAGCTTCGGGACAGGGGACGAGCAGTACTTC.